This T cell receptor (beta chain) was captured in a study of blood T cell repertoires in COVID-19. The repertoire was sequenced with immunoSEQ multiplex PCR; TCRdb's copy has only in-frame clones and lacks some. Of about 36,000 clones in the sample, 70% to 90% are singletons; the top ten hold about 40%. The sequence was collected from a human donor in a cohort sampled during active or convalescent COVID-19. The donor label of this sample is uncertain. The sample comprised peripheral blood.

This chain's CDR3 is CASSLAVSQETQYF. CDR3 coding DNA: TGTGCCAGCAGCTTAGCGGTGAGCCAAGAGACCCAGTACTTC. The chain joins TRBV7-9 to TRBJ2-5; no definite D call. The V and J ends lost 0 bases and 1 base respectively, with 6 bases between them. This CDR3 is 14 amino acids long. Germline loops: CDR1 SEHNR, CDR2 FQNEAQ (reference sequence).